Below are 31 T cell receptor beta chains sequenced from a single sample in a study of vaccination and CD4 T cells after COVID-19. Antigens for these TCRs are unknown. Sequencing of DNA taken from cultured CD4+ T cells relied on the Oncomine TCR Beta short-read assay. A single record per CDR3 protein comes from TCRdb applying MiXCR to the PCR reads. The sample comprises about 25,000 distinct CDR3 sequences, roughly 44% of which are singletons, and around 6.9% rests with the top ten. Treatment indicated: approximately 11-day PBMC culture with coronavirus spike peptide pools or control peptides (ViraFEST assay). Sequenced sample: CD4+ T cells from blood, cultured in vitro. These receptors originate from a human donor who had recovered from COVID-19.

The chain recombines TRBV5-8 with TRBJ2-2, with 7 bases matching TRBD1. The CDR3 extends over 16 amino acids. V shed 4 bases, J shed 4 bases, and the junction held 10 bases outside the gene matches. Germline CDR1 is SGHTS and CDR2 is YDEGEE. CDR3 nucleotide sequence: TGTGCCAGCAGCATTGGACAGGCGCGATCCACCGGGGAGCTGTTTTTT. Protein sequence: CASSIGQARSTGELFF.

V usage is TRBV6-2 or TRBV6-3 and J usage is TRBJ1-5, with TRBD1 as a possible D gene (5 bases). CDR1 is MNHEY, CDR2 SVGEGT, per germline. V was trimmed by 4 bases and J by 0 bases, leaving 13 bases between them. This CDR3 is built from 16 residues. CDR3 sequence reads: CASSFFQGYSNQPQHF. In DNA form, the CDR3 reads TGTGCCAGCAGTTTTTTCCAGGGATATAGCAATCAGCCCCAGCATTTT.

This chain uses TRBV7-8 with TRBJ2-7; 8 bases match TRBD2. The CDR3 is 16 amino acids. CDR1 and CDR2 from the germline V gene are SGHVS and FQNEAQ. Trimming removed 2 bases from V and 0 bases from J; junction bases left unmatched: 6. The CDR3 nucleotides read TGTGCCAGCAGCTTACGGGAGGGGGGGTACTCCTACGAGCAGTACTTC. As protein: CASSLREGGYSYEQYF.

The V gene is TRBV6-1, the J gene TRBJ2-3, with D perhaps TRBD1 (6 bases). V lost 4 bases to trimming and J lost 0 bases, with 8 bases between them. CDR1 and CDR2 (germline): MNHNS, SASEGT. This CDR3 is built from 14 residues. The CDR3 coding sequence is TGTGCCAGCAGTGTGGACAGTAGCACAGATACGCAGTATTTT. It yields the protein CASSVDSSTDTQYF.

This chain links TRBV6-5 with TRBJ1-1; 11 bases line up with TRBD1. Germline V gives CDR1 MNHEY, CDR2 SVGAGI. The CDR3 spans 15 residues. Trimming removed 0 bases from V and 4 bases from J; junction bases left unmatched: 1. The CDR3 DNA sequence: TGTGCCAGCAGTTACTCCGGGACAGGGGGCACTGAAGCTTTCTTT. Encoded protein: CASSYSGTGGTEAFF.

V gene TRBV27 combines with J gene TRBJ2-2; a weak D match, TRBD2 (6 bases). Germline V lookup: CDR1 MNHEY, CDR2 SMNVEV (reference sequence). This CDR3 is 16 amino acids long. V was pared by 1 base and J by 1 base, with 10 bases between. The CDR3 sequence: CASSLWPAGNTGELFF. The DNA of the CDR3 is TGTGCCAGCAGTTTATGGCCAGCGGGGAACACCGGGGAGCTGTTTTTT.

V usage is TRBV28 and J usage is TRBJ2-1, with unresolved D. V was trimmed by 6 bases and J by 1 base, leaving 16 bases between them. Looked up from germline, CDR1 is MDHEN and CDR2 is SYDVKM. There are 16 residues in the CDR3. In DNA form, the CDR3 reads TGTGCCAGCAGCTATCTCGGGCCTTTGTCCTACAATGAGCAGTTCTTC. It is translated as CASSYLGPLSYNEQFF.

The DNA of the CDR3 is TGCGCCAGCAGCATCTCAACAGGGAAATTCAGTTCACCCCTCCACTTT. It yields the protein CASSISTGKFSSPLHF. This chain uses TRBV5-1 with TRBJ1-6; perhaps TRBD1 as D (6 bases). V lost 4 bases and J 9 bases, leaving 20 bases between the germline ends. The germline CDR1 and CDR2 sequences are SGHRS and YFSETQ. The CDR3 consists of 16 residues.

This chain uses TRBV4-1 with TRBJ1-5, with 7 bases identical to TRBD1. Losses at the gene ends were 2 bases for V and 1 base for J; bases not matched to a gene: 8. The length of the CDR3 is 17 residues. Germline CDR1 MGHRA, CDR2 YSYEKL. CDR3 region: CASSQPNDRVSNQPQHF. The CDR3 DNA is TGCGCCAGCAGCCAACCTAACGACAGGGTCAGCAATCAGCCCCAGCATTTT.

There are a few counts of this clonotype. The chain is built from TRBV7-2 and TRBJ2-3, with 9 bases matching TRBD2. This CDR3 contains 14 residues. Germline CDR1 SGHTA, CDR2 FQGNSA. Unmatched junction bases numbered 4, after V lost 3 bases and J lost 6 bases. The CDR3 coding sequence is TGTGCCAGCAGCTTCTGGCGGGGGGGGGATACGCAGTATTTT. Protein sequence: CASSFWRGGDTQYF.

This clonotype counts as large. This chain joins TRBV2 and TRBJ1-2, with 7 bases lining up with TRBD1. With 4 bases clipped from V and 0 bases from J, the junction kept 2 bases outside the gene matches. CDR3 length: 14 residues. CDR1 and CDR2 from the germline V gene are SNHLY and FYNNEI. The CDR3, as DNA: TGTGCCAGCAGTGGGGACAGCACTAACTATGGCTACACCTTC. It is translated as CASSGDSTNYGYTF.

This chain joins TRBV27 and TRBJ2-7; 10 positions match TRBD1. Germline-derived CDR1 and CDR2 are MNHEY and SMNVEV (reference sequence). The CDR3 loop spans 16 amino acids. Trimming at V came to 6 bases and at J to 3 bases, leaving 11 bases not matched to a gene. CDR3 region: CASRGQGSDTYYEQYF. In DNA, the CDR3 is TGTGCCAGCAGGGGACAGGGGTCCGATACCTACTACGAGCAGTACTTC.

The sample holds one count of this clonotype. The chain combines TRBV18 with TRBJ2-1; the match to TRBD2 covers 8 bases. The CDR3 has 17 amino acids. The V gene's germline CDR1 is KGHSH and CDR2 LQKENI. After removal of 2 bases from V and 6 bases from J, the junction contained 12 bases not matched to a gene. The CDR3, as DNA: TGTGCCAGCTCACCAGAAACTAGCGGTTCCTCGGGCAATGAGCAGTTCTTC. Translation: CASSPETSGSSGNEQFF.

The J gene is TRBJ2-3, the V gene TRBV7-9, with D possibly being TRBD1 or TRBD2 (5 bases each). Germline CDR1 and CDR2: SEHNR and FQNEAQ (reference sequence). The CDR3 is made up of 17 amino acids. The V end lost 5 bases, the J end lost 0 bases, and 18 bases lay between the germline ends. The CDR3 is CASSIGSGQVSTDTQYF. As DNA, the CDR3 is TGTGCCAGCAGCATCGGATCGGGGCAGGTCAGCACAGATACGCAGTATTTT.

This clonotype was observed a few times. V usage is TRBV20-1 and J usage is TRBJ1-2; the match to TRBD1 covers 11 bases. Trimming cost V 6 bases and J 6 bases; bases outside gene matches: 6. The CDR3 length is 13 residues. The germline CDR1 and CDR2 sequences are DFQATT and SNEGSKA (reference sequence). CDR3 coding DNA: TGCAGTGCGACGGACAGGGGGCAGGATGGCTACACCTTC. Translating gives CSATDRGQDGYTF.

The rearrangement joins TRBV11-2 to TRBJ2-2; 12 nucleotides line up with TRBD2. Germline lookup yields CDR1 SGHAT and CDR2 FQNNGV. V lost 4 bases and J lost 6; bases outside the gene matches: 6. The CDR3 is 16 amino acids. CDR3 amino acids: CASSSRLAGEPGELFF. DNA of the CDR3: TGTGCCAGCAGCTCCCGACTAGCGGGAGAACCCGGGGAGCTGTTTTTT.

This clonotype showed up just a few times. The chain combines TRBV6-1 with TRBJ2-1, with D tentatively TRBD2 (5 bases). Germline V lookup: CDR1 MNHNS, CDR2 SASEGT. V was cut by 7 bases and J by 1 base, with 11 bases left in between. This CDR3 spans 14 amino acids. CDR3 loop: CASMRAPSYNEQFF. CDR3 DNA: TGTGCCAGCATGCGGGCGCCTTCCTACAATGAGCAGTTCTTC.

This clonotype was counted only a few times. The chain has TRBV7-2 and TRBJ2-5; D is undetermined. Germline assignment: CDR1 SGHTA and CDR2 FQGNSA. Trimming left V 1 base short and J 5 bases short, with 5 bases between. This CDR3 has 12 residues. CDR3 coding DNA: TGTGCCAGCAGCTTAGATCGTGAGACCCAGTACTTC. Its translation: CASSLDRETQYF.

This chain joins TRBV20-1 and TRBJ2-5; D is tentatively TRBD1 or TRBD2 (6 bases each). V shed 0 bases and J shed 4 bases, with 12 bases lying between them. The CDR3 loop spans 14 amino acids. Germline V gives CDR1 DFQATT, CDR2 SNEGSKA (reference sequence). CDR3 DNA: TGCAGTGCTAGAGATCGGGGGCGGTTAGAGACCCAGTACTTC. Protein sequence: CSARDRGRLETQYF.

CDR3 DNA sequence: TGTGCCAGTAGTATAGATCATGCAGGCGGTAACACCGGGGAGCTGTTTTTT. It encodes CASSIDHAGGNTGELFF. The chain combines TRBV19 with TRBJ2-2; D is ambiguous. CDR1 is LNHDA, CDR2 SQIVND, per germline (reference sequence). The CDR3 contains 17 residues. The ends were cut back, 0 bases at V and 2 bases at J, with 13 bases in the middle.

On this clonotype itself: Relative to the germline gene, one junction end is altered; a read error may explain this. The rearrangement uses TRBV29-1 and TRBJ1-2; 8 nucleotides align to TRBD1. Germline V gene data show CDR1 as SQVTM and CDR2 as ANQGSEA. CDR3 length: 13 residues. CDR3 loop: CSVEDTGGDGYTF. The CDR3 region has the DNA TGCAGCGTAGAAGACACAGGGGGGGATGGCTACACCTTC.

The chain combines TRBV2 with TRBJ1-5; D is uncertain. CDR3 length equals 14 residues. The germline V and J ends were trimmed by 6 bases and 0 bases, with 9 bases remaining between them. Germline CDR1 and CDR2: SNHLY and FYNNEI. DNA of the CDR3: TGTGCCAGCAGGGGCTCTTATAGCAATCAGCCCCAGCATTTT. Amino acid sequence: CASRGSYSNQPQHF.

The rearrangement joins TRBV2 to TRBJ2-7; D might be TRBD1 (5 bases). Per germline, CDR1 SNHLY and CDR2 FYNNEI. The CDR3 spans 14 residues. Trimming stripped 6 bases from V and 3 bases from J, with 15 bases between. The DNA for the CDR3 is TGTGCCAGCAGACAGGCCCACGCAGGCTACGAGCAGTACTTC. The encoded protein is CASRQAHAGYEQYF.

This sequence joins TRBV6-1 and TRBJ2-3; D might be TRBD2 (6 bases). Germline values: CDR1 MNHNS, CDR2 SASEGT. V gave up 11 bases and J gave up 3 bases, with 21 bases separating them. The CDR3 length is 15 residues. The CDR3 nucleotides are TGTGCCGCGCGGGGCAGCTTCGGTGGAACAGATACGCAGTATTTT. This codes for CAARGSFGGTDTQYF.

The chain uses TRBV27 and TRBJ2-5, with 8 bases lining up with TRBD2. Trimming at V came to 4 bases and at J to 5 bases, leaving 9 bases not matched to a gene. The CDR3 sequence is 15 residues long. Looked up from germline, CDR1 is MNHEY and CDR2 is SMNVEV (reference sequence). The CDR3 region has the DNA TGTGCCAGCAGTTCTGTAGCAGCGGGAGAGGAGACCCAGTACTTC. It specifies CASSSVAAGEETQYF.

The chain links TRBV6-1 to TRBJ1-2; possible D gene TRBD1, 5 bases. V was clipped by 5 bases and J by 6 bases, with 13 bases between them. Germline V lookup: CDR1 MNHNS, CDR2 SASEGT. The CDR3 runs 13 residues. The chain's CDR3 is CASSTRWGDGYTF. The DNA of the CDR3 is TGTGCCAGCAGTACCAGATGGGGGGATGGCTACACCTTC.

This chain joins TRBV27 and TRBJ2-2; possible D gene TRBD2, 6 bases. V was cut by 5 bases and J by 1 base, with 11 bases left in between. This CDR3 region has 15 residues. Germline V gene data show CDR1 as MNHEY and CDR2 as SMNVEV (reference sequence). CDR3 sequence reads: CASSVSSENTGELFF. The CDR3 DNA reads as TGTGCCAGCAGTGTTTCTAGCGAGAACACCGGGGAGCTGTTTTTT.

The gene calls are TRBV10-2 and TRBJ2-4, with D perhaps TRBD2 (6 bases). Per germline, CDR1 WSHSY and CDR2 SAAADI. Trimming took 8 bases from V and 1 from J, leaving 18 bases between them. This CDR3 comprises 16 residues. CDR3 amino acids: CASVDPGRGAKNIQYF. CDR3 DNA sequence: TGCGCCAGCGTGGACCCGGGCCGGGGGGCCAAAAACATTCAGTACTTC.

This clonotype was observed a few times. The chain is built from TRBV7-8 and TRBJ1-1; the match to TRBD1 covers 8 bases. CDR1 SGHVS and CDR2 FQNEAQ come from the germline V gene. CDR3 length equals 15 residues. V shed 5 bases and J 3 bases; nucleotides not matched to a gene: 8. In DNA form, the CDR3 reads TGTGCCAGCAGCCCACGGACAGGGTCGGACACTGAAGCTTTCTTT. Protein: CASSPRTGSDTEAFF.

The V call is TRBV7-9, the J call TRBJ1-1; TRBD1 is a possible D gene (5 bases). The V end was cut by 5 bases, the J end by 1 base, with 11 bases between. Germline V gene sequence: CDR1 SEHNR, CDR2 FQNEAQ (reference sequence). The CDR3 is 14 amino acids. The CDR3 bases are TGTGCCAGCAGCCCTTATGACAGGAACACTGAAGCTTTCTTT. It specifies CASSPYDRNTEAFF.

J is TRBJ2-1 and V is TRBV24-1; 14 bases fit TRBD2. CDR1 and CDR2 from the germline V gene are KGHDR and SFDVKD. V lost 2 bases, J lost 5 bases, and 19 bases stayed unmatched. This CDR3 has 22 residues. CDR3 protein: CATSDSAWTSGRSWVTDNEQFF. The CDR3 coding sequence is TGTGCCACCAGTGATTCCGCCTGGACTAGCGGGAGGAGTTGGGTAACTGACAATGAGCAGTTCTTC.